These 22 T cell receptor beta chains were all obtained from the same sample, sequenced in a study of cytomegalovirus exposure and HLA in healthy donors. PCR used 60 Vbeta primers and 13 Jbeta primers. Profiling relied on immunoSEQ multiplex PCR, and the TCRdb table lists in-frame clones only, not all of them. The repertoire holds 150,000 or so clones, with approximately 81% as singletons. Source material: PBMCs. All receptors derive from a man between 50 and 59 years old in good health and CMV-seropositive.

This clone appeared a single time. V and J are TRBV5-1 and TRBJ2-7, with 15 bases fitting TRBD2. The CDR3 length is 17 residues. Germline V gene data show CDR1 as SGHRS and CDR2 as YFSETQ. V trimming: 4 bases; J trimming: 4 bases; junction bases outside the gene matches: 9. CDR3 in DNA: TGCGCCAGCAGCCACACCGGGACTAGCGGGAGGCTGTACGAGCAGTACTTC. It translates to CASSHTGTSGRLYEQYF.

The rearrangement uses TRBV5-1 and TRBJ1-6; TRBD1 agrees at 7 bases. CDR3 size: 14 residues. J lost 10 bases, V lost 4 bases, and 8 bases had no gene match. Germline values: CDR1 SGHRS, CDR2 YFSETQ. DNA for the CDR3: TGCGCCAGCAGCAGTACGACAGGGCGGTCACCCCTCCACTTT. Protein product: CASSSTTGRSPLHF.

A single count supports this clone. V gene TRBV18 combines with J gene TRBJ2-3, with 7 bases lining up with TRBD2. This CDR3 is built from 15 residues. Germline assignment: CDR1 KGHSH and CDR2 LQKENI. With V trimmed by 0 bases and J by 4 bases, 4 bases remained unmatched. Here the CDR3 reads CASSPPGGVPDTQYF. CDR3 in DNA: TGTGCCAGCTCACCACCGGGGGGGGTCCCAGATACGCAGTATTTT.

The V and J genes are TRBV2 and TRBJ2-5; TRBD2 aligns across 8 bases. There are 15 residues in the CDR3. Germline V lookup: CDR1 SNHLY, CDR2 FYNNEI. V lost 6 bases, J lost 4 bases, and 10 bases stayed unmatched. The DNA for the CDR3 is TGTGCCAGCAGCCGCAGACTAGCGTCAGCAGAGACCCAGTACTTC. This codes for CASSRRLASAETQYF.

V is TRBV2 and J is TRBJ1-1; D ambiguous. The CDR3 is made up of 13 amino acids. CDR1 is SNHLY and CDR2 is FYNNEI in the germline V gene. V was pared by 4 bases and J by 1 base, with 7 bases between. The CDR3 nucleotides are TGTGCCAGCAGTGGAGTGCGGAACACTGAAGCTTTCTTT. As protein: CASSGVRNTEAFF.

The chain joins TRBV5-4 to TRBJ2-7, with 7 bases aligning to TRBD2. The V gene's germline CDR1 is SGHNT and CDR2 YYREEE (reference sequence). The V and J ends lost 0 bases and 3 bases, in that order; junction bases with no gene match: 6. The CDR3 consists of 15 residues. The chain's CDR3 is CASSLGGGGVYEQYF. The CDR3 DNA reads as TGTGCCAGCAGCTTGGGAGGTGGGGGGGTCTACGAGCAGTACTTC.

This chain connects TRBV7-9 to TRBJ1-4, with TRBD1 as a possible D gene (6 bases). CDR1 is SEHNR, CDR2 FQNEAQ, per germline (reference sequence). The CDR3 totals 14 residues. Trimming removed 5 bases at V and 5 bases at J, with 12 bases between. CDR3 nucleotide sequence: TGTGCCAGCAGCCCTGACAGGCTCAATGAAAAACTGTTTTTT. Its protein is CASSPDRLNEKLFF.

The chain combines TRBV5-6 with TRBJ2-3, with D possibly being TRBD1 (6 bases). Germline-derived CDR1 and CDR2 are SGHDT and YYEEEE. V lost 4 bases to trimming and J lost 2 bases, with 17 bases between them. The CDR3 sequence is 16 residues long. The CDR3 nucleotides read TGTGCCAGCAGCCCGCGGACAGTCTTCTTCACAGATACGCAGTATTTT. It is translated as CASSPRTVFFTDTQYF.

The chain recombines TRBV29-1 with TRBJ2-3; 8 positions agree with TRBD2. Trimming at V came to 4 bases and at J to 2 bases, leaving 5 bases not matched to a gene. The CDR3 is 14 residues long. Germline-derived CDR1 and CDR2 are SQVTM and ANQGSEA. CDR3 bases: TGCAGCGTTGTAGCGGGAATCCTCACAGATACGCAGTATTTT. Protein: CSVVAGILTDTQYF.

The gene calls are TRBV11-2 and TRBJ2-4; 8 bases are shared with TRBD1. V trimming: 5 bases; J trimming: 7 bases; junction bases outside the gene matches: 4. This CDR3 is built from 13 residues. Germline loops: CDR1 SGHAT, CDR2 FQNNGV. CDR3 residues: CASSETGVNIQYF. The CDR3 DNA is TGTGCCAGCAGCGAGACAGGGGTGAACATTCAGTACTTC.

The rearrangement links TRBV28 to TRBJ2-3; tentative D call: TRBD2 (6 bases). This CDR3 comprises 14 residues. Trimming pared 8 bases from V and 0 bases from J, leaving 12 bases between. Per germline, CDR1 MDHEN and CDR2 SYDVKM. CDR3 nucleotides: TGTGCCAGCGGGGGGTCCCTTAGCACAGATACGCAGTATTTT. Encoded protein: CASGGSLSTDTQYF.

This chain connects TRBV7-2 to TRBJ2-7, with TRBD1 matching over 7 bases. The germline CDR1 and CDR2 sequences are SGHTA and FQGNSA. The V and J ends lost 2 bases and 4 bases, in that order; junction bases with no gene match: 11. This CDR3 spans 16 amino acids. The CDR3 protein is CASSLTGTVGPYEQYF. DNA for the CDR3: TGTGCCAGCAGCTTAACTGGGACAGTTGGCCCTTACGAGCAGTACTTC.

This clone was seen once. This rearrangement joins TRBV5-1 to TRBJ1-4, with a weak D call TRBD1 (5 bases). In germline, CDR1 is SGHRS, CDR2 YFSETQ. The CDR3 spans 16 residues. Trimming shortened V by 0 bases and J by 0 bases, and 9 bases separated the two germline ends. In DNA, the CDR3 is TGCGCCAGCAGCTTGGGACAGACCGCAACTAATGAAAAACTGTTTTTT. Residues: CASSLGQTATNEKLFF.

The gene calls are TRBV7-9 and TRBJ1-2; tentatively, D is TRBD1 (5 bases). V gave up 5 bases and J gave up 0 bases, with 19 bases separating them. The CDR3 loop spans 17 amino acids. Germline V lookup: CDR1 SEHNR, CDR2 FQNEAQ (reference sequence). CDR3 amino acids: CASSTWGRPGPNYGYTF. The CDR3 DNA is TGTGCCAGCAGCACCTGGGGGAGGCCTGGACCTAACTATGGCTACACCTTC.

The chain has TRBV19 and TRBJ2-7, with TRBD1 matching 8 bases. After removal of 4 bases from V and 0 bases from J, the junction contained 8 bases not matched to a gene. CDR3 length: 16 residues. Germline lookup yields CDR1 LNHDA and CDR2 SQIVND (reference sequence). The CDR3 reads CASSKNRGKSSYEQYF. The DNA for the CDR3 is TGTGCCAGTAGTAAAAACAGGGGGAAGAGCTCCTACGAGCAGTACTTC.

The chain combines TRBV28 with TRBJ1-5, with D tentatively TRBD1 (5 bases). The V gene lost 3 bases and the J gene lost 4 bases, with 13 bases spanning the gap. The CDR3 runs to 15 residues. Germline loops: CDR1 MDHEN, CDR2 SYDVKM. The CDR3 loop is CASSFLGQGNQPQHF. The CDR3 DNA sequence: TGTGCCAGCAGTTTCCTCGGGCAGGGTAATCAGCCCCAGCATTTT.

The chain combines TRBV7-3 with TRBJ2-3; TRBD2 agrees at 11 bases. The V and J ends lost 4 bases and 2 bases, in that order; junction bases with no gene match: 5. Germline values: CDR1 SGHTA, CDR2 FQGTGA. CDR3 length: 16 amino acids. The CDR3 is CASSSPTSGITDTQYF. The CDR3 DNA sequence: TGTGCCAGCAGCTCGCCGACTAGCGGGATCACAGATACGCAGTATTTT.

The V and J genes are TRBV7-2 and TRBJ2-2, with 8 bases matching TRBD2. CDR3 length: 15 residues. Looked up from germline, CDR1 is SGHTA and CDR2 is FQGNSA. J was trimmed by 4 bases and V by 7 bases; bases with no gene match: 8. CDR3: CASTPGGAGTGELFF. For the CDR3, the DNA is TGTGCCAGCACCCCGGGGGGGGCGGGCACCGGGGAGCTGTTTTTT.

CDR3 DNA: TGTGCCAGTAGTATGTGGGACATGGTGCGCAATGAGCAGTTCTTC. This sequence encodes CASSMWDMVRNEQFF. V usage is TRBV19 and J usage is TRBJ2-1, with D possibly TRBD1 on 6 matching bases. Deletions cut 3 bases from V and 6 bases from J, with 15 bases between. The CDR3 is made up of 15 amino acids. CDR1 and CDR2 (germline): LNHDA, SQIVND (reference sequence).

The count of this clone is one. The CDR3 region is CASSTPTGEKLFF. The DNA of the CDR3 is TGTGCCAGCAGCACCCCGACGGGTGAAAAACTGTTTTTT. The chain joins TRBV28 to TRBJ1-4; D is undetermined. The CDR3 is made up of 13 amino acids. Germline loops: CDR1 MDHEN, CDR2 SYDVKM. V was clipped by 6 bases and J by 7 bases, with 12 bases between them.

This chain links TRBV4-1 with TRBJ2-5; 7 positions match TRBD2. CDR3 length: 16 residues. V lost 4 bases to trimming and J lost 3 bases; unmatched junction nucleotides: 11. Germline CDR1 reads MGHRA; CDR2 reads YSYEKL. The CDR3 here is CASSPLVGGPEETQYF. The CDR3 DNA follows: TGCGCCAGCAGCCCCCTGGTGGGAGGGCCGGAAGAGACCCAGTACTTC.

The chain combines TRBV7-6 with TRBJ1-2; TRBD1 agrees at 9 bases. Germline CDR1 reads SGHVS; CDR2 reads FNYEAQ. With 5 bases clipped from V and 4 bases from J, the junction kept 5 bases outside the gene matches. The CDR3 covers 14 residues. The CDR3 loop is CASSLEDRGYGYTF. In DNA, the CDR3 is TGTGCCAGCAGCCTAGAGGACAGGGGCTATGGCTACACCTTC.